The clone carrying this TCR beta chain was seen once. Antigen: not known. This sample is part of a study of shared clonotypes between healthy human individuals. Study-wide points: The sampled material consisted only of blood, and tissue repertoires are likely to differ.

Trimming removed 4 bases from V and 4 bases from J, with 16 bases in between. Germline CDR1 reads MNHNS; CDR2 reads SASEGT. This CDR3 is 15 amino acids long. CD45RO-negative, CCR7-selected cells formed the naive CD8 fraction, which excluded terminally differentiated effector memory CD45RA+ cells. Donors had no recently reported acute infections or vaccinations and were HIV-negative. Investigators spread the genomic DNA of each subset evenly over several immunoSEQ plates. Sequencing was performed with immunoSEQ multiplex PCR; in TCRdb, only in-frame clones are kept and a portion is missing. The repertoire consists of millions of clones, with just under 95% occurring once and the leading ten covering around 1.1%.

The material sequenced was naive CD8+ T cells sorted from blood. The chain links TRBV6-1 to TRBJ2-5, with D unclear. The source of this sequence is a man aged 18 to 29 in good health. CDR3 loop: CASSASTRVPETQYF. The CDR3, as DNA: TGTGCCAGCAGTGCCTCGACCCGAGTCCCAGAGACCCAGTACTTC.